This T cell receptor (beta chain) was identified in a study of blood T cell repertoires in COVID-19. Study as a whole: COVID-19 samples collected from the United States, Italy and Spain covered acute and convalescent phases. Nucleic acid was either cDNA or gDNA, and it came from T cells, B-cell-depleted T cells, or PBMCs.

Authors' processing steps: Estimates of nucleated cell counts were drawn from the amplification of reference gene primers. TCRdb's copy holds only in-frame clones and misses some; the assay was immunoSEQ multiplex PCR. V and J calls and clone size are given by that table; D and trimming were obtained from the DNA. The sample holds 150,000 to 200,000 clones, approximately 92% seen once. This CDR3 contains 16 residues. Trimming took 0 bases from V and 3 from J, leaving 12 bases between them. Per germline, CDR1 MGHRA and CDR2 YSYEKL. The TCR sequence derives from a woman aged 45 to 65 with acute or convalescent COVID-19. The sample taken for sequencing was peripheral blood. V usage is TRBV4-1 and J usage is TRBJ2-1; D is unresolved. CDR3 in DNA: TGCGCCAGCAGCCAAGAGTGGGCACTTTTCTACAATGAGCAGTTCTTC. This translates into CASSQEWALFYNEQFF.